This section outlines one T cell receptor (beta chain) sequence together with its context. Its antigen remains unknown. Time point here: week 23, last vaccination. In every dose of vaccine, 300 ug of mutant IDH1 20-mer peptide was given alongside topical imiquimod. The data are from a study of a mutant IDH1 vaccine in newly diagnosed glioma. Overall study: Sex among treated patients split 62.5% male, approximately 40% female; mean age was about 40 years. Most had both radiotherapy and temozolomide beforehand; others had only one.

Per the germline V gene, CDR1 is SNHLY and CDR2 is FYNNEI. CDR3 size: 15 residues. V shed 6 bases, J shed 5 bases, and the junction held 11 bases outside the gene matches. Sequenced by immunoSEQ multiplex PCR; TCRdb stores in-frame clones only, minus some. The table lists 30,000 to 40,000 clones, around 81% of them singletons. The source is a man in his forties with glioma. This chain joins TRBV2 and TRBJ2-5; 8 bases are shared with TRBD1. This specimen consisted of PBMCs, obtained from a glioma patient whose treatment included an IDH1 peptide vaccine. In DNA, the CDR3 is TGTGCCAGCAGGGAGTTGACAGGGGCACGGGAGACCCAGTACTTC. This encodes CASRELTGARETQYF.